This T cell receptor (beta chain) was captured in a study of high-grade serous ovarian cancer treatment subgroups. Overall study findings and caveats: TCR relatedness rose with neoantigen level and trended with mutation load. Tumors within one patient showed repertoire similarity of about 0.11 to 0.85. Bulk tumor TCR sequencing gave no spatial information.

CDR1 and CDR2 (germline): SGHKS, YYEKEE (reference sequence). Trimming shortened V by 3 bases and J by 0 bases, and 13 bases separated the two germline ends. The CDR3 spans 16 residues. Tumor samples were obtained before definitive surgery or chemotherapy. Sequencing used immunoSEQ multiplex PCR; TCRdb keeps in-frame clones, though not all of them. The table records 10,000 to 12,000 clones, about four fifths of them present only once. With respect to this clone: Its antigen is not known.

This sequence was found in a human donor with high-grade serous ovarian cancer. Sequencing was carried out using tumor tissue. The rearrangement uses TRBV5-5 and TRBJ2-1; D possibly uses TRBD1 or TRBD2 (5 bases each). CDR3 residues: CASSSPGPTSYNEQFF. The CDR3 nucleotides are TGTGCCAGCAGCTCCCCGGGGCCGACCTCCTACAATGAGCAGTTCTTC.